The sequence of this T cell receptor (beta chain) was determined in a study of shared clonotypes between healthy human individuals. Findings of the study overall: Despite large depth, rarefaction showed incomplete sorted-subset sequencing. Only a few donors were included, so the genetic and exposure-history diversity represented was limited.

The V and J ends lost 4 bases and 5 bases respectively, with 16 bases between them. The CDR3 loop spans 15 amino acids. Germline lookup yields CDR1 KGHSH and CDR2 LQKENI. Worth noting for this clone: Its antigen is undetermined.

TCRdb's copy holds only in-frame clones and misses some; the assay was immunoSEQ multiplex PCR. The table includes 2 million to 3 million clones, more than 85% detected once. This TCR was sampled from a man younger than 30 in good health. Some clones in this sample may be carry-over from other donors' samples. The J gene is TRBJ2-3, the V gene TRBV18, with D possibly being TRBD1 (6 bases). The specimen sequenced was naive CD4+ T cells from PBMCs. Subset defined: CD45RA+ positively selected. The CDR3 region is CASSLGWGLGDTQYF. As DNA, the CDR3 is TGTGCCAGCTCACTAGGGTGGGGGCTAGGAGATACGCAGTATTTT.